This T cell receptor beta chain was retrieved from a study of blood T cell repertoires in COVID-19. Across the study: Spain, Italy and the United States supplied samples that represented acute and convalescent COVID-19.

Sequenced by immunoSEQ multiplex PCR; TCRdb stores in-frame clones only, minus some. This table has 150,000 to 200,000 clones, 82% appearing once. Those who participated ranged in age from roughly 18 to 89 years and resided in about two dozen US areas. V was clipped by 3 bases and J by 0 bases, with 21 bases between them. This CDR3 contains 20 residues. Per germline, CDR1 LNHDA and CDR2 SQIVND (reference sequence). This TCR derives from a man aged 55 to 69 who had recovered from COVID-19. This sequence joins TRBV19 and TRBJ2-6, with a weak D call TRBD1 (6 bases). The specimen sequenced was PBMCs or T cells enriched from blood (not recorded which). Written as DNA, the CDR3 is TGTGCCAGTAGTATGGGGACGGGACAATACCACCCCTCTGGGGCCAACGTCCTGACTTTC. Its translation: CASSMGTGQYHPSGANVLTF.